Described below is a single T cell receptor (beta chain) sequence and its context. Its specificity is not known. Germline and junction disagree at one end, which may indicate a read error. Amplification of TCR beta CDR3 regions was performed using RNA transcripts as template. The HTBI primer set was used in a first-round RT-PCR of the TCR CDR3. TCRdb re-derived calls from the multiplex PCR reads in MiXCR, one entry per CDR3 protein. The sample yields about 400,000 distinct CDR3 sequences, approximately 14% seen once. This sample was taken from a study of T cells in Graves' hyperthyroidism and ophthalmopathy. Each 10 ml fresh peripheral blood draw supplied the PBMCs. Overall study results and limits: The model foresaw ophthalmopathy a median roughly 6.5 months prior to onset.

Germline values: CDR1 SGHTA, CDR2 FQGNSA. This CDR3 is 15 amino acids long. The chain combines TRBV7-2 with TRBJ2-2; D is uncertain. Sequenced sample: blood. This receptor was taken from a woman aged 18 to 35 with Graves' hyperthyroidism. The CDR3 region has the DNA TGTGTCAGCAGCTTAGCCGAGAGGTTTACCGGGGAGCTGTTTTTT. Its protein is CVSSLAERFTGELFF.